This TCR beta chain was sequenced in a study of blood T cell repertoires in COVID-19. The table came from immunoSEQ multiplex PCR; TCRdb's copy has only in-frame clones and leaves some out. Seen here are approximately 400,000 clones, approximately 90% observed once, and the top ten hold 0.86%. The ends were cut back, 5 bases at V and 5 bases at J, with 15 bases in the middle. The CDR3 is 15 residues long. Germline assignment: CDR1 KGHSH and CDR2 LQKENI. This chain uses TRBV18 with TRBJ1-4; D perhaps matches TRBD1 (6 bases). Sequenced: PBMCs or T cells enriched from blood (not recorded which). The TCR sequence derives from a woman aged 40 to 49 who had been exposed to COVID-19. CDR3 bases: TGTGCCAGCTCAGGGGGCGCGAGGTTGAATGAAAAACTGTTTTTT. It encodes CASSGGARLNEKLFF.